Listed below are T cell receptor beta chains from one sample, sequenced in a study of blood T cell repertoires in COVID-19. Generated by immunoSEQ multiplex PCR, the TCRdb table keeps only in-frame clones and is missing some. Here the sample spans around 240,000 clones, about 80% being singletons. Input material: peripheral blood. These TCRs come from a woman of 80 years or more with acute or convalescent COVID-19. The CDR3 runs from the conserved cysteine through the conserved F or W. The order of the fields is J gene, V gene, clone size, D gene, CDR3 DNA, CDR3 protein. A D gene is named only where the DNA matches it firmly. Not every row has a clone size; where given, it reads once, few, many or a size class.

j_call: TRBJ1-1; v_call: TRBV19; clone_size: -; d_call: TRBD1; cdr3_nt: TGTGCCAGTAGTATAGATCTGGGACAGGAGAACACTGAAGCTTTCTTT; cdr3_aa: CASSIDLGQENTEAFF
j_call: TRBJ2-5; v_call: TRBV11-2; clone_size: -; d_call: -; cdr3_nt: TGTGCCAGCAGCTCGCGGAACCATGGGGGGAACGTGTACCAAGAGACCCAGTACTTC; cdr3_aa: CASSSRNHGGNVYQETQYF
j_call: TRBJ1-3; v_call: TRBV5-4; clone_size: -; d_call: -; cdr3_nt: TGTGCCAGCAGCTTGGCGGGGTTGGGAAACACCATATATTTT; cdr3_aa: CASSLAGLGNTIYF
j_call: TRBJ1-3; v_call: TRBV14; clone_size: -; d_call: -; cdr3_nt: TGTGCCAGCAGCCAAGAAGGGGTCCGCTTCTCTGGAAACACCATATATTTT; cdr3_aa: CASSQEGVRFSGNTIYF
j_call: TRBJ2-7; v_call: TRBV7-3; clone_size: -; d_call: TRBD1; cdr3_nt: TGTGCCAGCAGCTTAAAGTCAGGGGGCTCCTACGAGCAGTACTTC; cdr3_aa: CASSLKSGGSYEQYF
j_call: TRBJ2-3; v_call: TRBV6-5; clone_size: -; d_call: -; cdr3_nt: TGTGCCAGCAGTTACTCGGCGGGGAGAACAGATACGCAGTATTTT; cdr3_aa: CASSYSAGRTDTQYF
j_call: TRBJ2-5; v_call: TRBV6-2/TRBV6-3; clone_size: -; d_call: TRBD2; cdr3_nt: TGTGCCAGCAGTTGGGGAGCGGGGGGCCGCGGGGAGACCCAGTACTTC; cdr3_aa: CASSWGAGGRGETQYF
j_call: TRBJ1-1; v_call: TRBV5-1; clone_size: -; d_call: -; cdr3_nt: TGCGCCAGTTCGACCGGGACAAAGAACACTGAAGCTTTCTTT; cdr3_aa: CASSTGTKNTEAFF
j_call: TRBJ2-5; v_call: TRBV18; clone_size: -; d_call: -; cdr3_nt: TGTGCCAGCTCACCAATGGTACGGGGGCAAGAGACCCAGTACTTC; cdr3_aa: CASSPMVRGQETQYF
j_call: TRBJ1-2; v_call: TRBV27; clone_size: -; d_call: -; cdr3_nt: TGTGCCAGCAAAGCAGGTCTCTATGGCTACACCTTC; cdr3_aa: CASKAGLYGYTF
j_call: TRBJ2-4; v_call: TRBV10-3; clone_size: -; d_call: TRBD1; cdr3_nt: TGTGCCATCAGTGAGTCAGGACAGGGGATGGGCAAAAACATTCAGTACTTC; cdr3_aa: CAISESGQGMGKNIQYF
j_call: TRBJ2-1; v_call: TRBV6-5; clone_size: -; d_call: TRBD2; cdr3_nt: TGTGCCAGTGTAGCGGGGGGGTTCTATGAGCAGTTCTTC; cdr3_aa: CASVAGGFYEQFF
j_call: TRBJ2-7; v_call: TRBV27; clone_size: -; d_call: -; cdr3_nt: TGTGCCACAACAGAAATTTACTCCTACGAGCAGTACTTC; cdr3_aa: CATTEIYSYEQYF
j_call: TRBJ1-5; v_call: TRBV29-1; clone_size: -; d_call: -; cdr3_nt: TGCAGCGTTGAAGGTGACAAGGGGTCTTATAGCAATCAGCCCCAGCATTTT; cdr3_aa: CSVEGDKGSYSNQPQHF
j_call: TRBJ1-4; v_call: TRBV6-5; clone_size: -; d_call: -; cdr3_nt: TGTGCCAGCAGTCTTGGAGTTGCAACTAATGAAAAACTGTTTTTT; cdr3_aa: CASSLGVATNEKLFF
j_call: TRBJ2-7; v_call: TRBV28; clone_size: -; d_call: TRBD2; cdr3_nt: TGTGCCAGCAGTTTCCCCGGGACTAGGGTCTACGAGCAGTACTTC; cdr3_aa: CASSFPGTRVYEQYF
j_call: TRBJ1-4; v_call: TRBV18; clone_size: -; d_call: TRBD1; cdr3_nt: TGTGCCAGCTCACCAACACAGGGGAATGAAAAACTGTTTTTT; cdr3_aa: CASSPTQGNEKLFF
j_call: TRBJ1-1; v_call: TRBV6-5; clone_size: -; d_call: TRBD1; cdr3_nt: TGTGCCAGCAGTTACTCCGGACAGGGGGCGCGTACTGAAGCTTTCTTT; cdr3_aa: CASSYSGQGARTEAFF
j_call: TRBJ2-3; v_call: TRBV7-9; clone_size: -; d_call: TRBD2; cdr3_nt: TGTGCCAGCAGCTTACTAGGGGCTAGCGGGGGCACAGATACGCAGTATTTT; cdr3_aa: CASSLLGASGGTDTQYF
j_call: TRBJ2-7; v_call: TRBV5-8; clone_size: -; d_call: -; cdr3_nt: TGTGCCAGCAGCTTTGGAGGGAGGTCCTACGAGCAGTACTTC; cdr3_aa: CASSFGGRSYEQYF
j_call: TRBJ1-2; v_call: TRBV15; clone_size: -; d_call: TRBD1; cdr3_nt: TGTGCCACCAGCACCCGGGACAGGAATATTCATGGCTACACCTTC; cdr3_aa: CATSTRDRNIHGYTF
j_call: TRBJ2-5; v_call: TRBV15; clone_size: -; d_call: TRBD1; cdr3_nt: TGTGCCACCAGAGGGGACAGGGGAGGACGAGAGACCCAGTACTTC; cdr3_aa: CATRGDRGGRETQYF
j_call: TRBJ2-3; v_call: TRBV9; clone_size: once; d_call: TRBD2; cdr3_nt: TGTGCCAGCAGCGTATCGATAGCGGGAGTAGTAGATACGCAGTATTTT; cdr3_aa: CASSVSIAGVVDTQYF
j_call: TRBJ2-5; v_call: TRBV25-1; clone_size: -; d_call: TRBD1; cdr3_nt: TGTGCCAGCAGTAAACCACAGGGGAACCAAGAGACCCAGTACTTC; cdr3_aa: CASSKPQGNQETQYF
j_call: TRBJ2-3; v_call: TRBV15; clone_size: -; d_call: -; cdr3_nt: TGTGCCACCAGCAGACCGGGCCCTGGGGCGACGCAGTATTTT; cdr3_aa: CATSRPGPGATQYF
j_call: TRBJ2-3; v_call: TRBV5-1; clone_size: -; d_call: -; cdr3_nt: TGCGCCAGCAGCTTGGGGGCAGGCTTTGGCACAGATACGCAGTATTTT; cdr3_aa: CASSLGAGFGTDTQYF
j_call: TRBJ1-2; v_call: TRBV19; clone_size: -; d_call: TRBD1; cdr3_nt: TGTGCCAGTAGTCCCCAGGGGGCGGCTAACTATGGCTACACCTTC; cdr3_aa: CASSPQGAANYGYTF
j_call: TRBJ2-7; v_call: TRBV3-1/TRBV3-2; clone_size: -; d_call: -; cdr3_nt: TGTGCCAGCAGCCGCGATGGGAGCCCCAACGAGCAGTACTTC; cdr3_aa: CASSRDGSPNEQYF
j_call: TRBJ2-7; v_call: TRBV6-6; clone_size: -; d_call: -; cdr3_nt: TGTGCCAGCAGCGCGGGGAACAGAGTGGACTTCTTC; cdr3_aa: CASSAGNRVDFF
j_call: TRBJ2-2; v_call: TRBV28; clone_size: -; d_call: TRBD1; cdr3_nt: TGTGCCAGCAGGACCACGGGACAGCGCACCGGGGAGCTGTTTTTT; cdr3_aa: CASRTTGQRTGELFF
j_call: TRBJ2-1; v_call: TRBV7-2; clone_size: once; d_call: TRBD1; cdr3_nt: TGTGCCAGCAGCTTAGGACAGGGTGGGTTCGATGAGCAGTTCTTC; cdr3_aa: CASSLGQGGFDEQFF
j_call: TRBJ2-2; v_call: TRBV29-1; clone_size: -; d_call: TRBD1; cdr3_nt: TGCAGCGTTGAAGCCCGGACAGGTGAAATCGCCGGGGAGCTGTTTTTT; cdr3_aa: CSVEARTGEIAGELFF
j_call: TRBJ2-2; v_call: TRBV6-2/TRBV6-3; clone_size: -; d_call: TRBD1; cdr3_nt: TGTGCCAGCAGTTCGAGAGACAGGGGAAGAACCGGGGAGCTGTTTTTT; cdr3_aa: CASSSRDRGRTGELFF
j_call: TRBJ2-1; v_call: TRBV7-3; clone_size: -; d_call: -; cdr3_nt: TGTGCCAGCAGCCTAAGGGCTGGCGGGATAACGGCTGAGCAGTTCTTC; cdr3_aa: CASSLRAGGITAEQFF
j_call: TRBJ1-2; v_call: TRBV18; clone_size: -; d_call: -; cdr3_nt: TGTGCCAGCTCACCAACCTTGGACAGCAACTATGGCTACACCTTC; cdr3_aa: CASSPTLDSNYGYTF
j_call: TRBJ2-3; v_call: TRBV7-8; clone_size: -; d_call: -; cdr3_nt: TGTGCCAGCAGCCCGTCCGGGATTAGCACAGATACGCAGTATTTT; cdr3_aa: CASSPSGISTDTQYF
j_call: TRBJ2-7; v_call: TRBV19; clone_size: -; d_call: -; cdr3_nt: TGTGCCAGTAGTATAGACCAGGATTCGTACGAGCAGTACTTC; cdr3_aa: CASSIDQDSYEQYF
j_call: TRBJ1-1; v_call: TRBV5-6; clone_size: -; d_call: -; cdr3_nt: TGTGCCAGCAGCTCCTGGGGGGAGCTGGCTTTCTTT; cdr3_aa: CASSSWGELAFF
j_call: TRBJ2-1; v_call: TRBV4-1; clone_size: -; d_call: TRBD2; cdr3_nt: TGCGCCAGCAGCCCCTATCCCTCAGCGGGAGCGGAAAATGAGCAGTTCTTC; cdr3_aa: CASSPYPSAGAENEQFF
j_call: TRBJ1-2; v_call: TRBV18; clone_size: -; d_call: -; cdr3_nt: TGTGCCAGCTCACCACCGGAGGGGCAGGTCTATGGCTACACCTTC; cdr3_aa: CASSPPEGQVYGYTF
j_call: TRBJ1-2; v_call: TRBV7-9; clone_size: -; d_call: TRBD1; cdr3_nt: TGTGCCAGCAGCTTCTTCAGACAGGGCCAAGGCTACACCTTC; cdr3_aa: CASSFFRQGQGYTF
j_call: TRBJ2-3; v_call: TRBV5-1; clone_size: -; d_call: TRBD1; cdr3_nt: TGCGCCAGCAGCAACCGGGACAGGGTCTTAGATACGCAGTATTTT; cdr3_aa: CASSNRDRVLDTQYF
j_call: TRBJ2-7; v_call: TRBV6-2/TRBV6-3; clone_size: -; d_call: TRBD1; cdr3_nt: TGTGCCAGCAGTCATTCGAGGGGGCGCGAGTCCGAGCAGTACTTC; cdr3_aa: CASSHSRGRESEQYF
j_call: TRBJ1-2; v_call: TRBV4-2; clone_size: -; d_call: TRBD1; cdr3_nt: TGTGCCAGCAGCCAGTTACAGGGGGCGGTAAACTATGGCTACACCTTC; cdr3_aa: CASSQLQGAVNYGYTF
j_call: TRBJ1-5; v_call: TRBV28; clone_size: -; d_call: -; cdr3_nt: TGTGCCAGCAGTTTCGGGGGAGAGTTATATAGCAATCAGCCCCAGCATTTT; cdr3_aa: CASSFGGELYSNQPQHF
j_call: TRBJ2-7; v_call: TRBV21-1; clone_size: few; d_call: -; cdr3_nt: TGTGCCAGCAGCACCACTCGACTAGCGGGAGGGTCCTACGAGCAGTACTTC; cdr3_aa: CASSTTRLAGGSYEQYF
j_call: TRBJ1-2; v_call: TRBV7-2; clone_size: -; d_call: TRBD1; cdr3_nt: TGTGCCAGCAGCTCCTCATCAGGGGGCTATGGCTACACCTTC; cdr3_aa: CASSSSSGGYGYTF
j_call: TRBJ1-6; v_call: TRBV6-5; clone_size: -; d_call: -; cdr3_nt: TGTGCCAGCAGTTACTCGGGCAGGGATAATTCACCCCTCCACTTT; cdr3_aa: CASSYSGRDNSPLHF
j_call: TRBJ1-5; v_call: TRBV3-1/TRBV3-2; clone_size: -; d_call: -; cdr3_nt: TGTGCCAGCAGCTCTCGCAGGATTAGCAATCAGCCCCAGCATTTT; cdr3_aa: CASSSRRISNQPQHF
j_call: TRBJ2-7; v_call: TRBV5-4; clone_size: -; d_call: TRBD1; cdr3_nt: TGTGCCAGCAGCCCCACAGGGGGCGCGCCCTACGAGCAGTACTTC; cdr3_aa: CASSPTGGAPYEQYF
j_call: TRBJ1-1; v_call: TRBV9; clone_size: -; d_call: -; cdr3_nt: TGTGCCAGCAGCGTAGAACAGGCGGCCACTGAAGCTTTCTTT; cdr3_aa: CASSVEQAATEAFF
j_call: TRBJ1-6; v_call: TRBV18; clone_size: -; d_call: TRBD1; cdr3_nt: TGTGCCAGCTCAACCGACAGGGTGAATTCACCCCTCCACTTT; cdr3_aa: CASSTDRVNSPLHF
j_call: TRBJ2-1; v_call: TRBV5-5; clone_size: -; d_call: -; cdr3_nt: TGTGCCAGCAGCTTGATCTCCTCCTACAATGAGCAGTTCTTC; cdr3_aa: CASSLISSYNEQFF
j_call: TRBJ2-1; v_call: TRBV6-5; clone_size: -; d_call: -; cdr3_nt: TGTGCCAGCAGCACATGGCAGGTTGATAATGAGCAGTTCTTC; cdr3_aa: CASSTWQVDNEQFF